A single sample is the source of the 9 T cell receptor beta chains below, sequenced in a study of spatial heterogeneity in lung cancer. The time point denotes: sample taken at primary tumor resection. TCRdb itself ran the 5' RACE reads through MiXCR, one entry per CDR3 protein. The sample shows about 48,000 distinct CDR3 sequences, roughly 5.7% of them seen only once. Material: PBMCs, obtained at surgery. Receptor source: a male donor with early-stage non-small cell lung cancer.

This clonotype came up many times. CDR3 nucleotide sequence: TGCAGCGTTGAGAGTGCAGGGGGCGTCTTCAATGAGCAGTTCTTC. It codes for CSVESAGGVFNEQFF. V is TRBV29-1 and J is TRBJ2-1; 8 bases agree with TRBD1. J lost 6 bases, V lost 3 bases, and 10 bases had no gene match. Germline CDR1 is SQVTM and CDR2 is ANQGSEA. CDR3 length: 15 residues.

J is TRBJ2-5 and V is TRBV6-1, with D possibly being TRBD2 (6 bases). Germline values: CDR1 MNHNS, CDR2 SASEGT. Trimming stripped 6 bases from V and 2 bases from J, with 16 bases between. The CDR3 spans 15 residues. The CDR3 nucleotides read TGTGCCAGCAGCATACCGCGGGGATATCAAGAGACCCAGTACTTC. Its protein is CASSIPRGYQETQYF.

This clonotype occurred many times. The chain links TRBV11-2 to TRBJ2-3; D perhaps matches TRBD2 (5 bases). The CDR3 loop spans 15 amino acids. The V end lost 1 base, the J end lost 3 bases, and 11 bases lay between the germline ends. In germline, CDR1 is SGHAT, CDR2 FQNNGV. Here the CDR3 DNA reads TGTGCCAGCAGCTTAGTTGCGGCGGGTACAGATACGCAGTATTTT. Translated: CASSLVAAGTDTQYF.

This clonotype was seen ten or more times. The J gene is TRBJ1-3, the V gene TRBV7-9, with no clear D. Trimming shortened V by 4 bases and J by 0 bases, and 19 bases separated the two germline ends. This CDR3 comprises 18 residues. Germline CDR1 and CDR2: SEHNR and FQNEAQ (reference sequence). The CDR3 sequence: CASSSVGGVGSSGNTIYF. DNA of the CDR3: TGTGCCAGCAGCTCAGTGGGCGGGGTAGGATCCTCTGGAAACACCATATATTTT.

This clonotype was seen repeatedly, ten times or more. The rearrangement uses TRBV20-1 and TRBJ2-7; the D gene is possibly TRBD2 (5 bases). The CDR3 runs 14 residues. Trimming stripped 3 bases from V and 0 bases from J, with 12 bases between. Germline V lookup: CDR1 DFQATT, CDR2 SNEGSKA (reference sequence). The CDR3 spells CSASFRGSSYEQYF. The CDR3 DNA sequence: TGCAGTGCTAGTTTTAGAGGGAGCTCCTACGAGCAGTACTTC.

The chain has TRBV12-3 or TRBV12-4 and TRBJ1-4, with D hard to call. V lost 5 bases and J 0 bases, leaving 10 bases between the germline ends. This CDR3 is built from 15 residues. CDR3 nucleotides: TGTGCCAGCAGTGTTCACCTTGCAACTAATGAAAAACTGTTTTTT. Protein product: CASSVHLATNEKLFF.

This clonotype has at least ten counts. This chain links TRBV2 with TRBJ2-1, with 12 positions matching TRBD2. CDR1 is SNHLY and CDR2 is FYNNEI in the germline V gene. Trimming cost V 7 bases and J 6 bases; bases outside gene matches: 7. The CDR3 has 15 amino acids. The CDR3 sequence: CASNLKTSGSNEQFF. DNA for the CDR3: TGTGCCAGCAATTTAAAGACTAGCGGGAGCAATGAGCAGTTCTTC.

This clonotype was seen ten or more times. This sequence joins TRBV7-8 and TRBJ2-3; D perhaps matches TRBD2 (6 bases). This CDR3 region has 15 residues. CDR1 is SGHVS and CDR2 is FQNEAQ in the germline V gene. V lost 1 base and J 2 bases, leaving 10 bases between the germline ends. The CDR3 here is CASSLGGTFTDTQYF. CDR3 nucleotides: TGTGCCAGCAGCTTAGGCGGGACTTTCACAGATACGCAGTATTTT.

This clonotype was picked up many times. This chain connects TRBV7-3 to TRBJ2-1; 9 bases map to TRBD1. V was pared by 5 bases and J by 8 bases, with 10 bases of the junction left unmatched. This CDR3 is built from 15 residues. Germline lookup yields CDR1 SGHTA and CDR2 FQGTGA. CDR3 in amino acids: CASSPTGQGGDEQFF. The CDR3 DNA reads as TGTGCCAGCAGCCCAACGGGACAGGGAGGTGATGAGCAGTTCTTC.